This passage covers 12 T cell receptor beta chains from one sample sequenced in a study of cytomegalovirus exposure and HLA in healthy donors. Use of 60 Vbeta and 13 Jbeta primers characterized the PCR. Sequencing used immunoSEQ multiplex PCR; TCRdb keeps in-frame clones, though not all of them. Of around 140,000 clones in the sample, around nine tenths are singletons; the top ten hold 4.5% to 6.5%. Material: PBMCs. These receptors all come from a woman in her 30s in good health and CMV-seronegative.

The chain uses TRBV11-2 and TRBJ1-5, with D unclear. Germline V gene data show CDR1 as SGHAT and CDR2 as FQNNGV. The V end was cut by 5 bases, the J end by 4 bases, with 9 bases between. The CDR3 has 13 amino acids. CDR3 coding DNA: TGTGCCAGCAGCCTCGACACGAATCAGCCCCAGCATTTT. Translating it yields CASSLDTNQPQHF.

CDR3 sequence: CASSPIWDSYQPQHF. In DNA, the CDR3 is TGTGCCAGCAGCCCCATATGGGACAGCTATCAGCCCCAGCATTTT. This chain uses TRBV9 with TRBJ1-5; 7 bases agree with TRBD1. The germline V gene has CDR1 SGDLS and CDR2 YYNGEE. This CDR3 is built from 15 residues. V dropped 4 bases and J dropped 5; count of bases not matched to a gene: 9.

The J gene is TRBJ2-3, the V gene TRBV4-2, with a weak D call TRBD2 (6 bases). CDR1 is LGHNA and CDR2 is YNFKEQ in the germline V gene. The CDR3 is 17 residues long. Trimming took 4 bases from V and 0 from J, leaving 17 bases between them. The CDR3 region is CASSRNIAATSTDTQYF. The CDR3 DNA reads TGTGCCAGCAGCCGCAACATAGCGGCTACTAGCACAGATACGCAGTATTTT.

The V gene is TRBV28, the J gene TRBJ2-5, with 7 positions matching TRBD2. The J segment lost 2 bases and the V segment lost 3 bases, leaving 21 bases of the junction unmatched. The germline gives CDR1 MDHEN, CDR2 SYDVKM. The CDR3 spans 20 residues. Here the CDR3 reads CASSFAVTSDHWELQETQYF. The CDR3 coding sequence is TGTGCCAGCAGTTTCGCTGTAACTAGCGACCACTGGGAACTACAAGAGACCCAGTACTTC.

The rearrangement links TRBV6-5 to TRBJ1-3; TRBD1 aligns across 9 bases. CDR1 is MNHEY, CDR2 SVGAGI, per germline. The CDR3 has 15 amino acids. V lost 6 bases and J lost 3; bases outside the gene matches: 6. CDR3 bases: TGTGCCAGCAGCCCAGGGACAGGGAATGGAAACACCATATATTTT. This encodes CASSPGTGNGNTIYF.

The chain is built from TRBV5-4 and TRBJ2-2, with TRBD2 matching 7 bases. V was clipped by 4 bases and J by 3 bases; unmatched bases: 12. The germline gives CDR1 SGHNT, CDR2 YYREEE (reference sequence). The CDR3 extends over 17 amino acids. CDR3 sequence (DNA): TGTGCCAGCAGCCTGGAGGGCCATCGGGGGGACACCGGGGAGCTGTTTTTT. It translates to CASSLEGHRGDTGELFF. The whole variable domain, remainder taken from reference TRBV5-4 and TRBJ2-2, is ETGVTQSPTHLIKTRGQQVTLRCSSQSGHNTVSWYQQALGQGPQFIFQYYREEENGRGNFPPRFSGLQFPNYSSELNVNALELDDSALYLCASSLEGHRGDTGELFFGEGSRLTVL.

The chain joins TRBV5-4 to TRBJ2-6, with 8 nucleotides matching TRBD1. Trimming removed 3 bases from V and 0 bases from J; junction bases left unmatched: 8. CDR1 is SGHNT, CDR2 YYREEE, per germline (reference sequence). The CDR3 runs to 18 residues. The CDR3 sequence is CASSYASGGRSGANVLTF. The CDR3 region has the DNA TGTGCCAGCAGCTACGCCTCAGGGGGCCGCTCTGGGGCCAACGTCCTGACTTTC.

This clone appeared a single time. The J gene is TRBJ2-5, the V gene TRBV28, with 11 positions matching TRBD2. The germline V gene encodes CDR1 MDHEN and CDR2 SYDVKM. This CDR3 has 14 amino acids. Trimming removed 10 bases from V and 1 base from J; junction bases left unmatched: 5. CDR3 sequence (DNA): TGTGCCACAACCGGGACTAGCGGCCAAGAGACCCAGTACTTC. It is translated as CATTGTSGQETQYF.

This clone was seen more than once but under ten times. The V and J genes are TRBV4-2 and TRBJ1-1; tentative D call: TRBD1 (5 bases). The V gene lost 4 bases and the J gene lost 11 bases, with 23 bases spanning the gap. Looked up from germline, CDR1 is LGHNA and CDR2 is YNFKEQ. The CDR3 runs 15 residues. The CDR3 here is CASSPRFDGGIDAFF. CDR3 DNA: TGTGCCAGCAGCCCAAGGTTTGATGGGGGGATTGACGCTTTCTTT.

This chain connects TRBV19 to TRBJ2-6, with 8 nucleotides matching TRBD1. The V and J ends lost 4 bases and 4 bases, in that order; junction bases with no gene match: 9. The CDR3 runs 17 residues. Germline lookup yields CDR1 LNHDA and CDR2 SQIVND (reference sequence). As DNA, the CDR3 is TGTGCCAGTAGTAGCGAGACAGGGGTCTCCGGGGCCAACGTCCTGACTTTC. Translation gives CASSSETGVSGANVLTF.

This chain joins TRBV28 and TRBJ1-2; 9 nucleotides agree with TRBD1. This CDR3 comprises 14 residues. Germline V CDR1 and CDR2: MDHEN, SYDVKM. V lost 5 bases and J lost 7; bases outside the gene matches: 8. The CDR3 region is CASSPGQGWSGYTF. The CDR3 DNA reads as TGTGCCAGCAGTCCTGGACAGGGGTGGTCTGGCTACACCTTC.

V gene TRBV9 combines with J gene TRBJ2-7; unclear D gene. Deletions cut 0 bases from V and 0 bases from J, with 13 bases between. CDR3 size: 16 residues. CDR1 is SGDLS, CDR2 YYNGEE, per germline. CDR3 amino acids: CASSVGLYASSYEQYF. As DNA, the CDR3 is TGTGCCAGCAGCGTAGGACTCTACGCGAGCTCCTACGAGCAGTACTTC.